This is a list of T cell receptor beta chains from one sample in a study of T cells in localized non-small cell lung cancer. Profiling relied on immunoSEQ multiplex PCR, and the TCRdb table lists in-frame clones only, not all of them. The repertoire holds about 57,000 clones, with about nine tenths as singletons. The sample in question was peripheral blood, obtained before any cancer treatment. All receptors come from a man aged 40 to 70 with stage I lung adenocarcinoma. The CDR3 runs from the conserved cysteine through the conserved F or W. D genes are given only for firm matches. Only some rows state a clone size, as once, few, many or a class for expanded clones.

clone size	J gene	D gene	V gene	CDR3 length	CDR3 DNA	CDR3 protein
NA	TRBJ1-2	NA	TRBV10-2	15	TGCGCCAGCAGTGAGATAACGGTAGCTAACTATGGCTACACCTTC	CASSEITVANYGYTF
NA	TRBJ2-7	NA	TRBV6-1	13	TGTGCCAGCAGTAGGGACGGACCCTACGAGCAGTACTTC	CASSRDGPYEQYF
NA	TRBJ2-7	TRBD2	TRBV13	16	TGTGCCAGCAGCTCCCGGACTAGCGGGAGTGGATACGAGCAGTACTTC	CASSSRTSGSGYEQYF
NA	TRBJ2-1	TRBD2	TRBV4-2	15	TGTGCCAGCAGCCCCCGACTAGCGGACTACAATGAGCAGTTCTTC	CASSPRLADYNEQFF
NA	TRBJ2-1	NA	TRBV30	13	TGTGCCTGGAGTGCGGGGCTGACCAATGAGCAGTTCTTC	CAWSAGLTNEQFF
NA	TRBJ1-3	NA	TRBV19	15	TGTGCCAGTAAGCGGTGGGGGGCAGGAGGAAACACCATATATTTT	CASKRWGAGGNTIYF
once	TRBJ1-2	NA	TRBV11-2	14	TGTGCCAGCAGCGCTCCGACTGGCGGCTATGGCTACACCTTC	CASSAPTGGYGYTF
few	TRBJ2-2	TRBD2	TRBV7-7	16	TGTGCTAGCAGCCCTGCGGGAGATGTTAACACCGGGGAGCTGTTTTTT	CASSPAGDVNTGELFF
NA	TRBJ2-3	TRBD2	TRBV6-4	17	TGTGCCAGCAGTGACGAGGGAGCGGGAGGACACACAGATACGCAGTATTTT	CASSDEGAGGHTDTQYF
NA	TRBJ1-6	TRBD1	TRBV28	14	TGTGCCAGCAGCCCGGGACAGGTGATTGCACCCCTCCACTTT	CASSPGQVIAPLHF
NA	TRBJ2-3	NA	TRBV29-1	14	TGCAGCGCCACTCTCGCGGGGGCGCAGGGTACGCAGTATTTT	CSATLAGAQGTQYF
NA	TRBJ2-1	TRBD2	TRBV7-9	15	TGTGCCAGCAGCTTATCTAGCGGGTCCTACAATGAGCAGTTCTTC	CASSLSSGSYNEQFF
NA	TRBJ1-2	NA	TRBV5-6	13	TGTGCCAGCAGCTCCGTAGCTAACTATGGCTACACCTTC	CASSSVANYGYTF
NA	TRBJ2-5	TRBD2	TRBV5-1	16	TGCGCCAGCAGCTTGGACCCTAGCGGGATGGGGGAGACCCAGTACTTC	CASSLDPSGMGETQYF
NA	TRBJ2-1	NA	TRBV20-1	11	TGCAGTGCTAGGGAGTACAATGAGCAGTTCTTC	CSAREYNEQFF
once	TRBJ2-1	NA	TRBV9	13	TGTGCCAGCAGCGTAGAGGGGCAAGCTGAGCAGTTCTTC	CASSVEGQAEQFF